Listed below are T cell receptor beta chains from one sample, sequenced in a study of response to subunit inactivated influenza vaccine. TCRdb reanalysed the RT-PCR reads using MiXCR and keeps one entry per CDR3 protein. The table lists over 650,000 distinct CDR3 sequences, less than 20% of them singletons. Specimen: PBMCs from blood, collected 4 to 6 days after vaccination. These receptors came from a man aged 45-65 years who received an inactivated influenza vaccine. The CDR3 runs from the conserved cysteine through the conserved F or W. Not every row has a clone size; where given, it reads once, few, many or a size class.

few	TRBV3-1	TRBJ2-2	CASSSRTAPGELFF
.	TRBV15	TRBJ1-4	CATSRGEVGRHMKLFF
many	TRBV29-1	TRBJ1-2	CSAIRGSYGYTF
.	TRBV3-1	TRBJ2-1	CASSDLTTSGIYNEQFF
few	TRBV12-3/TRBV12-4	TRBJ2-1	CASSLEAGGRNEQFF
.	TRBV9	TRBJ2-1	CASSVTTSSYNEQFF
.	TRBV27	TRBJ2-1	CASSLSGIGLAGGNEQFF
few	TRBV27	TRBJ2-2	CASSFAGGAGELFF
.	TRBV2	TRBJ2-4	CASRADYHDIQYF
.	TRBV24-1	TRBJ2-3	CATSDQGIWADTQYF
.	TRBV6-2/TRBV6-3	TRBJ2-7	CASSSPGTHAYEQYF
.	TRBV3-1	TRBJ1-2	CASSQRAGSNGYTF
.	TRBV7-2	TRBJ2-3	CASSTSGSADTQYF
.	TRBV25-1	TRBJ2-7	CASSEYRGQNSYEQYF
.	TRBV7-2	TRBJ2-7	CASSLGARSTHEQYF
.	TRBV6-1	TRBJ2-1	CASSSGTSNYNEQFF
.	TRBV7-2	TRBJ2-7	CASSLGVGTGGASNF
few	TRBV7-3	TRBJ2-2	CASRFTTGELFF
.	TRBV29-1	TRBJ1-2	CSVLDRIEGYTF
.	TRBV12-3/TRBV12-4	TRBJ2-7	CASSPRGAINEQYF
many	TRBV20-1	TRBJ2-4	CSARVGQDRRRAKNIQYF
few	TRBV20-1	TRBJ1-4	CSADSRDRGREEKLFF
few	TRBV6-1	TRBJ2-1	CAVRGVNNEQFF
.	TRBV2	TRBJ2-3	CASPSQGALDTQYF
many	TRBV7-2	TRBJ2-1	CASSLGIDYNEQFF
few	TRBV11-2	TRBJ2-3	CASSSGTSGVDTQYF
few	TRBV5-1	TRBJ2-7	CASSSHSASYEQYF
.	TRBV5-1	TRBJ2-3	CASTDYFPDTQYF
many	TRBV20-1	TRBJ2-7	CSAASGGAYEQYF
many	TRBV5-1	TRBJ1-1	CASSLGGTANTEAFF
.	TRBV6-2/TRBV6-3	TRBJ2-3	CASDSGGLLTLDTQYF
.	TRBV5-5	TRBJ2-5	CASSLSLAGGEETQYF
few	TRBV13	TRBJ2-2	CASSFRLVTGELFF
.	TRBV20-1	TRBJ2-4	CSARRPGLAGEQNIQYF
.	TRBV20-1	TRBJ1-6	CSASVQTGTGSSPLHF